The T cell receptor (beta chain) described here comes from a study of T-cell reconstitution after alpha-beta-depleted transplantation in children. Whole-study findings and limits: There were some patients whose high TCRbeta diversity at day 60 came from surviving recipient T cells and thymic progenitors. About two months after transplant, alpha-beta T cells reportedly came from several hundred expanded graft clones.

The CDR3 sequence is 14 residues long. The germline V and J ends were trimmed by 3 bases and 7 bases, with 13 bases remaining between them. Germline CDR1 SNHLY, CDR2 FYNNEI. This clonotype was counted ten times or more. Its antigen is not identified. As it was prepared, the TCRbeta library received unique molecular identifiers. MiXCR was run by TCRdb on the PCR reads, yielding one entry per CDR3 protein. The data hold 600,000 to 800,000 distinct CDR3 sequences, with around 13% observed a single time. The sequencing here drew on PBMCs, taken before TCRalphabeta/CD19-depleted stem cell transplant. The chain employs TRBV2 and TRBJ2-1; the D gene is possibly TRBD2 (5 bases). The receptor comes from a girl aged 2-10 years with congenital amegakaryocytic thrombocytopenia, due to receive a stem cell transplant. The CDR3 loop is CASSDPLGVNEQFF. DNA of the CDR3: TGTGCCAGCAGTGACCCATTGGGAGTAAATGAGCAGTTCTTC.